This record covers a single TCR beta chain. This entry belongs to a study of control samples from healthy donors and cancer patients. TCRdb's table, derived via immunoSEQ multiplex PCR, lists solely in-frame clones and lacks some. The sample holds under 55,000 clones, over 70% seen once. Trimming stripped 0 bases from V and 3 bases from J, with 12 bases between. Germline CDR1 and CDR2: SEHNR and FQNEAQ (reference sequence). There are 15 residues in the CDR3. The receptor was derived from a man between 65 and 85 years old in good health. This sequence joins TRBV7-9 and TRBJ2-7; D is possibly TRBD1 (6 bases). Source material: blood. The DNA of the CDR3 is TGTGCCAGCAGCTTAGCGCAAGGGGGTAACTACGAGCAGTACTTC. Translation: CASSLAQGGNYEQYF. Full variable domain (rest looked up from reference TRBV7-9 and TRBJ2-7): DTGVSQNPRHKITKRGQNVTFRCDPISEHNRLYWYRQTLGQGPEFLTYFQNEAQLEKSRLLSDRFSAERPKGSFSTLEIQRTEQGDSAMYLCASSLAQGGNYEQYFGPGTRLTVT.